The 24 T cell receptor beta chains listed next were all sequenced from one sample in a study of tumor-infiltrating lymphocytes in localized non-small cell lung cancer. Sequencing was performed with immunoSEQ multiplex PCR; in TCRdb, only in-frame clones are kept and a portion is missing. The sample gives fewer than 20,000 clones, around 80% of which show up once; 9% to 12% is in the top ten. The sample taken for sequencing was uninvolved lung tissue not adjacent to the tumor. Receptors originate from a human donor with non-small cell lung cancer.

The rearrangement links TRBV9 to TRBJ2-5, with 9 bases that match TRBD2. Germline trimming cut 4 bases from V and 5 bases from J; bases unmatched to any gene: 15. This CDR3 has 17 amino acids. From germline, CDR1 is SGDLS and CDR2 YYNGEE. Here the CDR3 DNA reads TGTGCCAGCAGCCCGGGGAGCGGCGGGAGGGCCGGGGAGACCCAGTACTTC. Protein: CASSPGSGGRAGETQYF.

The CDR3 DNA reads TGTGCCAGCAGCACACGGACTAGCGGGGGGCACGAGCAGTACTTC. This codes for CASSTRTSGGHEQYF. The chain uses TRBV11-2 and TRBJ2-7; the match to TRBD2 covers 14 bases. Germline V lookup: CDR1 SGHAT, CDR2 FQNNGV. The CDR3 consists of 15 residues. With 5 bases clipped from V and 5 bases from J, the junction kept 5 bases outside the gene matches. The variable domain in full, with the rest retrieved from reference TRBV11-2 and TRBJ2-7, is EAGVAQSPRYKIIEKRQSVAFWCNPISGHATLYWYQQILGQGPKLLIQFQNNGVVDDSQLPKDRFSAERLKGVDSTLKIQPAKLEDSAVYLCASSTRTSGGHEQYFGPGTRLTVT.

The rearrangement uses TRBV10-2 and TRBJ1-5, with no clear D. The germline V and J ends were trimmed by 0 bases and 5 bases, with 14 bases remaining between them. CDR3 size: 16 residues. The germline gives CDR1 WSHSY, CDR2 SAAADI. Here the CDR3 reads CASSESGSLLDQPQHF. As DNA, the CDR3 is TGCGCCAGCAGTGAGTCTGGCAGCCTCTTAGATCAGCCCCAGCATTTT.

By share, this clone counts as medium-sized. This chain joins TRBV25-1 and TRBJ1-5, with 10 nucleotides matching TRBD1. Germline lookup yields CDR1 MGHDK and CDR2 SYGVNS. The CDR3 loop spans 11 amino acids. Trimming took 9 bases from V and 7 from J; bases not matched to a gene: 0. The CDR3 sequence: CARTGGQPQHF. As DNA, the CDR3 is TGTGCCAGGACAGGGGGCCAGCCCCAGCATTTT.

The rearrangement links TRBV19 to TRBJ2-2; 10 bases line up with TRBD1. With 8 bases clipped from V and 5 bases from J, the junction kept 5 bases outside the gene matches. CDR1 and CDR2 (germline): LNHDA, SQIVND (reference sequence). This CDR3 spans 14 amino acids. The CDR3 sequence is CASGPDRGTGELFF. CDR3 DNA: TGTGCCAGTGGACCGGACAGGGGGACCGGGGAGCTGTTTTTT.

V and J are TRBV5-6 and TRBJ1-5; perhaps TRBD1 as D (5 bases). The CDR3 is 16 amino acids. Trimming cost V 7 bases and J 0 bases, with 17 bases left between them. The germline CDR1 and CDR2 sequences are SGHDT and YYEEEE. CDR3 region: CASRLWGGSSNQPQHF. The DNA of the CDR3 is TGTGCCAGCCGCCTATGGGGGGGTTCTAGCAATCAGCCCCAGCATTTT.

The CDR3 sequence: CASSLGQGIPGELFF. CDR3 coding DNA: TGTGCCAGCAGCCTAGGACAGGGTATCCCCGGGGAGCTGTTTTTT. This chain uses TRBV7-6 with TRBJ2-2, with 8 bases matching TRBD1. The CDR3 consists of 15 residues. CDR1 is SGHVS and CDR2 is FNYEAQ in the germline V gene. Trimming removed 5 bases from V and 6 bases from J; junction bases left unmatched: 8. The full variable domain, with the rest looked up from reference TRBV7-6 and TRBJ2-2, is GAGVSQSPRYKVTKRGQDVALRCDPISGHVSLYWYRQALGQGPEFLTYFNYEAQQDKSGLPNDRFSAERPEGSISTLTIQRTEQRDSAMYRCASSLGQGIPGELFFGEGSRLTVL.

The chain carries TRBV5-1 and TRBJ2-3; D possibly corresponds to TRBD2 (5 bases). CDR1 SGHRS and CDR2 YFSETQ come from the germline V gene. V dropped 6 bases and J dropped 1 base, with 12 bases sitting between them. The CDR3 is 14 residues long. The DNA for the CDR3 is TGCGCCAGCACCTTCACTAGTCGCACAGATACGCAGTATTTT. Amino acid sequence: CASTFTSRTDTQYF. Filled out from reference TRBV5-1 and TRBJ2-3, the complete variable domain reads KAGVTQTPRYLIKTRGQQVTLSCSPISGHRSVSWYQQTPGQGLQFLFEYFSETQRNKGNFPGRFSGRQFSNSRSEMNVSTLELGDSALYLCASTFTSRTDTQYFGPGTRLTVL.

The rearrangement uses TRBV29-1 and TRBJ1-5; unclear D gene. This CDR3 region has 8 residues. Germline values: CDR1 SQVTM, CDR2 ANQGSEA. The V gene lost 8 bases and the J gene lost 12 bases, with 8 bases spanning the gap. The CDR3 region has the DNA TGCAGCCCTAACGTCCAGCATTTT. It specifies CSPNVQHF.

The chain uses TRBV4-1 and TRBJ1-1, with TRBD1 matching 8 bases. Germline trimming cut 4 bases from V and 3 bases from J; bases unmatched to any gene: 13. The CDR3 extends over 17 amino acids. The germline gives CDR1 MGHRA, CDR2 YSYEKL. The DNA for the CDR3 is TGCGCCAGCAGCCTAGCCCAGGGGGCGCAGGGCTACACTGAAGCTTTCTTT. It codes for CASSLAQGAQGYTEAFF.

CDR3 residues: CASSYFGDGTEAFF. The CDR3 DNA is TGTGCCAGCAGTTACTTTGGGGATGGCACTGAAGCTTTCTTT. J is TRBJ1-1 and V is TRBV6-5; D not certain. V lost 1 base to trimming and J lost 4 bases, with 10 bases between them. The CDR3 length is 14 residues. The V gene's germline CDR1 is MNHEY and CDR2 SVGAGI.

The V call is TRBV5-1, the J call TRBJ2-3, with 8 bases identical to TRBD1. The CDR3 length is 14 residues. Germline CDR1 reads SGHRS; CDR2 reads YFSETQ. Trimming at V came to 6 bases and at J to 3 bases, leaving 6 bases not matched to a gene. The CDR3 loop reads CASTLDRETDTQYF. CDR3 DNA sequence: TGCGCCAGCACATTGGACAGGGAGACAGATACGCAGTATTTT.

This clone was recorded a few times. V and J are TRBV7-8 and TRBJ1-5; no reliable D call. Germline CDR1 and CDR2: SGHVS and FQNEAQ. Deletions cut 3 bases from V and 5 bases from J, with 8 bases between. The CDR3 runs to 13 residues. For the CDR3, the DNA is TGTGCCAGCAGCTTGAAGGAGTATCAGCCCCAGCATTTT. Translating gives CASSLKEYQPQHF.

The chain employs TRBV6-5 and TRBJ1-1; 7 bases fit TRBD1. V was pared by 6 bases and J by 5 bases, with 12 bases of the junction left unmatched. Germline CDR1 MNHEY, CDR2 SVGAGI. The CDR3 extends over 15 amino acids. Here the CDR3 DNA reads TGTGCCAGCAGACGCCTACAGGGGTTGGAGACTGAAGCTTTCTTT. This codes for CASRRLQGLETEAFF.

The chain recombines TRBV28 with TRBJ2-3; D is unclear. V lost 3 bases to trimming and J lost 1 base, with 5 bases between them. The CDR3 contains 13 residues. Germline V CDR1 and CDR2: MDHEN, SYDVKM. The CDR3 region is CASSLQGTDTQYF. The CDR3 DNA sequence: TGTGCCAGCAGTTTGCAGGGCACAGATACGCAGTATTTT. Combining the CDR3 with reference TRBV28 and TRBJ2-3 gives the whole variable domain DVKVTQSSRYLVKRTGEKVFLECVQDMDHENMFWYRQDPGLGLRLIYFSYDVKMKEKGDIPEGYSVSREKKERFSLILESASTNQTSMYLCASSLQGTDTQYFGPGTRLTVL.

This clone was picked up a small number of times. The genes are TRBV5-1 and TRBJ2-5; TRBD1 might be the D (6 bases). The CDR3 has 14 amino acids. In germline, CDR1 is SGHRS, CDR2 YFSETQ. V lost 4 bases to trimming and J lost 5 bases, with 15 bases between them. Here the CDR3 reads CASSPTGFRETQYF. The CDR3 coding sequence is TGCGCCAGCAGCCCAACAGGGTTCCGGGAGACCCAGTACTTC.

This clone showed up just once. CDR3 sequence: CAISDTGGREKLFF. The CDR3 nucleotides are TGTGCCATCAGTGATACAGGGGGCAGGGAAAAACTGTTTTTT. The rearrangement links TRBV10-3 to TRBJ1-4; 9 nucleotides align to TRBD1. The CDR3 consists of 14 residues. Trimming took 3 bases from V and 8 from J; bases not matched to a gene: 4. Per the germline V gene, CDR1 is ENHRY and CDR2 is SYGVKD.

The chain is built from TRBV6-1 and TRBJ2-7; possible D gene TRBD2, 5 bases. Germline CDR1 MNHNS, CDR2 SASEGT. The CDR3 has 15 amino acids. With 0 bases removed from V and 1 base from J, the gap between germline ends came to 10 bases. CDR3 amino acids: CASSEAFTGSYEQYF. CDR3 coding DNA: TGTGCCAGCAGTGAAGCGTTCACGGGGTCCTACGAGCAGTACTTC.

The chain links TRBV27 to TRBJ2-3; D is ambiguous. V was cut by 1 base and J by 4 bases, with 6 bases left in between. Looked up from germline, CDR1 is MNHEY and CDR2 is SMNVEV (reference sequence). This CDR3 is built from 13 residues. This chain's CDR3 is CASSLLASDTQYF. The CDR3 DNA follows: TGTGCCAGCAGTTTATTAGCTTCAGATACGCAGTATTTT.

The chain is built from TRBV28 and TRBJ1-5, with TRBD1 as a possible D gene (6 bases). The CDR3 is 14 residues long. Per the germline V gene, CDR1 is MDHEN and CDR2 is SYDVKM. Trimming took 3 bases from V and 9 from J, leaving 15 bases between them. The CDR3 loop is CASSLGHTIRPQHF. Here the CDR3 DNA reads TGTGCCAGCAGTTTGGGACATACTATCCGGCCCCAGCATTTT.

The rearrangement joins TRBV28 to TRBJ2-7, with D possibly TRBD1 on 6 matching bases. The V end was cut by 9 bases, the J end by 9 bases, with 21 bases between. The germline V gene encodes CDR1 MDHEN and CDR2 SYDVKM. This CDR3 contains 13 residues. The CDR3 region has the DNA TGTGCCAGTTTACCGCCCCCCACAGGGCCGCAGTACTTC. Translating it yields CASLPPPTGPQYF.

The CDR3 nucleotides read TGTGCCAGCAGCCAGTTGGCGGGGACTAGGTTTTCCAATGAGCAGTTCTTC. Amino acids: CASSQLAGTRFSNEQFF. J is TRBJ2-1 and V is TRBV14; the match to TRBD2 covers 8 bases. Germline assignment: CDR1 SGHDN and CDR2 FVKESK. The CDR3 contains 17 residues. With 3 bases clipped from V and 6 bases from J, the junction kept 13 bases outside the gene matches.

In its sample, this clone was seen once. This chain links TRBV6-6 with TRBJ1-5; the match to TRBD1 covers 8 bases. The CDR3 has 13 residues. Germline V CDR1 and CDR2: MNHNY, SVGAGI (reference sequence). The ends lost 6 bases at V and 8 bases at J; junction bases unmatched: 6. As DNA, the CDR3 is TGTGCCAGCAGAGGACAGGGAAGAGAGCCCCAGCATTTT. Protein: CASRGQGREPQHF.

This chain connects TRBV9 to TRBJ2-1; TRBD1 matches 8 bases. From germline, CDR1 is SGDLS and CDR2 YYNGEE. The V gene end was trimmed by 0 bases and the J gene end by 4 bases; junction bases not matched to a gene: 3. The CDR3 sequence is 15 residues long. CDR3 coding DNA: TGTGCCAGCAGCGTAGAGGGACAGGCATACAATGAGCAGTTCTTC. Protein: CASSVEGQAYNEQFF.